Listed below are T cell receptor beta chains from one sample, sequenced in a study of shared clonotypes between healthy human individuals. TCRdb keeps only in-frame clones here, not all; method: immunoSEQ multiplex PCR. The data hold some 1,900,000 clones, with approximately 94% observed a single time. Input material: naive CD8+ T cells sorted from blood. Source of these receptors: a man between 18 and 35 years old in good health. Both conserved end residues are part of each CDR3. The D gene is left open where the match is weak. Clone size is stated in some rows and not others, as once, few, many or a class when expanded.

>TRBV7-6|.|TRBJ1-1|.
TGTGCCAGCAGCTTAAGGTTGGCAGTAAACACTGAAGCTTTCTTT
CASSLRLAVNTEAFF
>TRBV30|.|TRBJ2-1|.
TGTGCCTGGCGACCCTCCGAGGTCAGTTTCAATGAGCAGTTCTTC
CAWRPSEVSFNEQFF
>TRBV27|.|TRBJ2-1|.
TGTGCCAGCATACCCTTAGCGGTGGCCTACAATGAGCAGTTCTTC
CASIPLAVAYNEQFF
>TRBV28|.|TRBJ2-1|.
TGTGCCAGCGCCTCAGGGACTTGGGAGCAGTTCTTC
CASASGTWEQFF
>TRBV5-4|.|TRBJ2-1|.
TGTGCCAGCAGCCAGGGACCCCTAAACGACAATGAGCAGTTCTTC
CASSQGPLNDNEQFF
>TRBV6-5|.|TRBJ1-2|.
TGTGCCAGCAGTTACTCGACAATGGATTGCTACACCTTC
CASSYSTMDCYTF
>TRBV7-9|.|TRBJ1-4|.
TGTGCCAGCTCGCCCCCGACCTTGGAGGAAAAACTGTTTTTT
CASSPPTLEEKLFF
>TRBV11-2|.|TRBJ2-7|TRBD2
TGTGCCAGCAGCCTCCATCCGGGAGGGTACTACGAGCAGTACTTC
CASSLHPGGYYEQYF
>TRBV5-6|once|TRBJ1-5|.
TGTGCCAGCAGCCAAGGGGGGAAGACAGGACCAAATCAGCCCCAGCATTTT
CASSQGGKTGPNQPQHF
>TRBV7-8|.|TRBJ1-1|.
TGTGCCAGCAGCCGATTTGGGGGTATGAACACTGAAGCTTTCTTT
CASSRFGGMNTEAFF
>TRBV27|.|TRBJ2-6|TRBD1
TGTGCCAGCAGCTCGACAGGGGGCCCTGGGGCCAACGTCCTGACTTTC
CASSSTGGPGANVLTF
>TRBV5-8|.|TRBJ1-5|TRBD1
TGTGCCAGCAGCGGAGAAGACAGGGGCCAGCCCCAGCATTTT
CASSGEDRGQPQHF
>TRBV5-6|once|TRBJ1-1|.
TGTGCCAGCAGCTTTGCTAGAAACACTGAAGCTTTCTTT
CASSFARNTEAFF
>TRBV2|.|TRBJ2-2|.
TGTGCCAGCAGTGACCCACACGGGGACACCGGGGAGCTGTTTTTT
CASSDPHGDTGELFF
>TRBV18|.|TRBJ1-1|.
TGTGCCAGCTCACCCCCAACGGGGAACACTGAAGCTTTCTTT
CASSPPTGNTEAFF
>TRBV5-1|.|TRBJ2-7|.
TGCGCCAGCAGCCCCCAGGGTTTTCAACCTACGGAGCAGTACTTC
CASSPQGFQPTEQYF
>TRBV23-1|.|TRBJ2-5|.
TGCGCCAGCAGTCACTTCGGACAGCAAGAGACCCAGTACTTC
CASSHFGQQETQYF
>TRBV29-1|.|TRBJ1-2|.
TGCAGCGTGGACAGCGGGGGAGCTAACTATGGCTACACCTTC
CSVDSGGANYGYTF
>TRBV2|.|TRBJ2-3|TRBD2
TGTGCCAGCACGGGACTAGCGGGGGCCGGCACAGATACGCAGTATTTT
CASTGLAGAGTDTQYF
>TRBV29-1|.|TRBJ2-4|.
TGCAGCGTTGAAGCTCAGGGAATGAGCATTCAGTACTTC
CSVEAQGMSIQYF
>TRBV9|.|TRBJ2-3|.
TGTGCCAGCAGCGTGGAGGGGTCAAGCACAGATACGCAGTATTTT
CASSVEGSSTDTQYF
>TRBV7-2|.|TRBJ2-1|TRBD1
TGTGCCAGCAGCTTAGGACAGGGTTTATACGGCGAGCAGTTCTTC
CASSLGQGLYGEQFF
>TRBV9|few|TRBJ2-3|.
TGTGCCAGCAGCGTAGACACAGATACGCAGTATTTT
CASSVDTDTQYF
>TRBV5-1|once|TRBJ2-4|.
TGCGCCAGCAGCGCTGGGCAGGGGACCCTTACAGTTCAGTACTTC
CASSAGQGTLTVQYF
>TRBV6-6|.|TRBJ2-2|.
TGTGCCAGCAGTTCCGTAGCGGAGAAGAACACCGGGGAGCTGTTTTTT
CASSSVAEKNTGELFF
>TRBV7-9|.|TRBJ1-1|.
TGTGCCAGCAGCTCAACGGGGGTTGAAGCTTTCTTT
CASSSTGVEAFF
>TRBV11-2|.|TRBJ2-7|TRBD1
TGTGCCAGCAGCTTAGAACCAGGGACAGGGGGCTCCTACGAGCAGTACTTC
CASSLEPGTGGSYEQYF
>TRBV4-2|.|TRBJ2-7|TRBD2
TGTGCCAGCAGCCAAGGACTAGCGGGGGACGAGCAGTACTTC
CASSQGLAGDEQYF
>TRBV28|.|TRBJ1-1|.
TGTGCCAGCAGTTTCGTCGGCAGCCTAATGAACACTGAAGCTTTCTTT
CASSFVGSLMNTEAFF
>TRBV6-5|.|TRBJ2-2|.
TGTGCCAGCAGTTACGCGCCCACCGCCGGGGAGCTGTTTTTT
CASSYAPTAGELFF
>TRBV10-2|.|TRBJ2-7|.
TGCGCCAGCAGTTGGTTTACGGACGGATCCTACGAGCAGTACTTC
CASSWFTDGSYEQYF
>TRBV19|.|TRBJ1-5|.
TGTGCCAGTAGTATAGACCCCTGGGGGCGCCCCAGCAATCAGCCCCAGCATTTT
CASSIDPWGRPSNQPQHF
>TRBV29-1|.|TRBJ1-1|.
TGCAGCGTTAGGGCGGACAGGAACACTGAAGCTTTCTTT
CSVRADRNTEAFF
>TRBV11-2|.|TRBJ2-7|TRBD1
TGTGCCAGCAGCTTATATTACCCGACAGGGGGGGACTACGAGCAGTACTTC
CASSLYYPTGGDYEQYF
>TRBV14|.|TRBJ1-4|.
TGTGCCAGCAGCCAAGTAGCGTCGGGGAGGGGTGAAAAACTGTTTTTT
CASSQVASGRGEKLFF
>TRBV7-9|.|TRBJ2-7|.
TGTGCCAGCAGCTTAGCGGTAAAGGGTTACGAGCAGTACTTC
CASSLAVKGYEQYF
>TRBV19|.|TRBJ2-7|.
TGTGCCAGTAGTATAGCCGCGGGTACTGGGTACGAGCAGTACTTC
CASSIAAGTGYEQYF
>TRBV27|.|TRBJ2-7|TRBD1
TGTGCCAGCAGTCCCCCCGGGACAGCCTACGAGCAGTACTTC
CASSPPGTAYEQYF
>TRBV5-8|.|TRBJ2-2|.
TGTGCCAGCAGCTTCAGGAACACCGGGGAGCTGTTTTTT
CASSFRNTGELFF
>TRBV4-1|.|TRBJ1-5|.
TGCGCCAGCAGCTTAACAGGCCCCAATCAGCCCCAGCATTTT
CASSLTGPNQPQHF
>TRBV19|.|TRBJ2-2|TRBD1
TGTGCCAGTAGTACCGATCCGGGACAGGGGGCGCCTAACACCGGGGAGCTGTTTTTT
CASSTDPGQGAPNTGELFF
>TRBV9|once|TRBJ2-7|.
TGTGCCAGCAGCGTATCCAACGTCCCCTCCTACGAGCAGTACTTC
CASSVSNVPSYEQYF
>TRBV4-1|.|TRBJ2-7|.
TGCGCCAGCAGCCCCGAACCCGGGATAATTAGCTACGAGCAGTACTTC
CASSPEPGIISYEQYF
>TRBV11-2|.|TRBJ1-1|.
TGTGCCAGCAGCTTAGAGGAGGGATTAACTGAAGCTTTCTTT
CASSLEEGLTEAFF
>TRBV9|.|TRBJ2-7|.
TGTGCCAGCAGCGCATCGCATTACGAGCAGTACTTC
CASSASHYEQYF
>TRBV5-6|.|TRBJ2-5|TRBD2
TGTGCCAGCAGCTTGGTTAGCGGGAGACCCGCGGTAGAGACCCAGTACTTC
CASSLVSGRPAVETQYF